These 2 T cell receptor beta chains originate from one sample sequenced in a study of identical twins (dated by TCRdb to between 2015 and 2016). The library was built by means of 5' RACE. Sequencing used an Illumina HiSeq 2000. The public reads were reanalyzed by TCRdb: fastp trimming at Q25, MiXCR alignment, in-frame beta chains only. Rows matching on CDR3 protein sequence are summarized as one entry with the most common DNA and genes. The sample table shows roughly 250,000 distinct CDR3 sequences, and approximately 8% are seen once. The ten largest account for less than 6.5% of the sample. The sample was also linked to a second study, of yellow fever vaccine responses in identical twins.

Sample: CD8+ T cells sorted from blood. The receptors shown here come from a woman between 18 and 30 years old in good health.

This rearrangement joins TRBV28 to TRBJ2-7, with 7 positions matching TRBD1. V trimming: 3 bases; J trimming: 3 bases; junction bases outside the gene matches: 8. This CDR3 has 15 residues. Germline V gene lookup returns CDR1 MDHEN and CDR2 SYDVKM. CDR3 in DNA: TGTGCCAGCAGTTTTCTCATGTCAGGGGGCTACGAGCAGTACTTC. Its translation: CASSFLMSGGYEQYF.

This clonotype was observed a few times. The genes are TRBV3-1 and TRBJ2-3; 10 bases align to TRBD2. Germline V lookup: CDR1 LGHDT, CDR2 YNNKEL (reference sequence). The CDR3 sequence is 11 residues long. V lost 4 bases to trimming and J lost 14 bases; unmatched junction nucleotides: 3. CDR3 region: CASSPGTSVYF. The CDR3 region has the DNA TGTGCCAGCAGCCCAGGGACTAGCGTGTATTTT.